One and the same sample provided the 16 T cell receptor beta chains below, sequenced in a study of T-cell memory formation after mild COVID-19. TCRdb re-called the 5' RACE reads with MiXCR, one entry per CDR3 protein. The sample has approximately 12,000 distinct CDR3 sequences, about 14% seen once; the top ten hold around half. The sequencing sample was made of PBMCs or a T cell subset sorted from them (not recorded which). The source of these receptors is a man younger than 30 who had mild COVID-19 (a few samples of this study predate the infection). Cell type and time point are not known.

In its sample, this clonotype was seen many times. The CDR3 loop reads CASSLARQGAKGYTF. CDR3 in DNA: TGTGCCAGCAGCTTAGCACGACAGGGGGCGAAAGGCTACACCTTC. This chain joins TRBV7-8 and TRBJ1-2; 10 positions match TRBD1. The length of the CDR3 is 15 residues. With V trimmed by 0 bases and J by 8 bases, 6 bases remained unmatched. Germline V CDR1 and CDR2: SGHVS, FQNEAQ.

The CDR3 reads CASSLLASVYEQFF. DNA of the CDR3: TGTGCCAGCAGTTTATTGGCCAGCGTCTATGAGCAGTTCTTC. The genes are TRBV12-3 or TRBV12-4 and TRBJ2-1; D is ambiguous. The V and J ends lost 2 bases and 8 bases respectively, with 13 bases between them. This CDR3 contains 14 residues.

This clonotype was counted at least ten times. The V gene is TRBV21-1, the J gene TRBJ2-5; the table's D call, TRBD2, has no DNA check behind it. TRBV21-1 is described as a pseudogene. The CDR3 extends over 18 amino acids. CDR3 nucleotides: TGTGCCAGCAGCAAAGTTGGGCTAGCGGACCTGTACCAAGAGACCCAGTACTTC. Protein: CASSKVGLADLYQETQYF.

V is TRBV20-1 and J is TRBJ2-7; 8 positions match TRBD1. The CDR3 length is 14 residues. V shed 5 bases and J 1 base; nucleotides not matched to a gene: 7. From germline, CDR1 is DFQATT and CDR2 SNEGSKA (reference sequence). This chain's CDR3 is CSASKGTGSYEQYF. The CDR3 bases are TGCAGTGCTTCTAAGGGGACAGGATCCTACGAGCAGTACTTC.

This clonotype has a handful of counts. The rearrangement uses TRBV20-1 and TRBJ1-4; the D gene is possibly TRBD1 (5 bases). The V and J ends lost 1 base and 8 bases respectively, with 14 bases between them. Germline V gives CDR1 DFQATT, CDR2 SNEGSKA (reference sequence). The CDR3 is made up of 14 amino acids. CDR3 nucleotide sequence: TGCAGTGCTAGAGTTGGGGGGACGAGCGAAAAACTGTTTTTT. Protein product: CSARVGGTSEKLFF.

This clonotype showed up many times. V is TRBV7-8 and J is TRBJ2-3; D is unclear. V gave up 1 base and J gave up 6 bases, with 14 bases separating them. This CDR3 contains 15 residues. Per the germline V gene, CDR1 is SGHVS and CDR2 is FQNEAQ. The CDR3 nucleotides are TGTGCCAGCAGCTTAGTGCCCGTTCGCGCGGATACGCAGTATTTT. Translating it yields CASSLVPVRADTQYF.

Many counts were recorded for this clonotype. This sequence joins TRBV7-9 and TRBJ1-2; TRBD1 might be the D (5 bases). Germline V CDR1 and CDR2: SEHNR, FQNEAQ (reference sequence). V shed 3 bases and J shed 3 bases, with 11 bases lying between them. The CDR3 is 14 amino acids. CDR3 amino acids: CASSFPGLHYGYTF. In DNA form, the CDR3 reads TGTGCCAGCAGCTTCCCGGGGCTCCACTATGGCTACACCTTC.

This clonotype has ten or more counts. This chain links TRBV7-3 with TRBJ1-1; the D gene is possibly TRBD1 (6 bases). This CDR3 is 11 amino acids long. Germline values: CDR1 SGHTA, CDR2 FQGTGA. V was shortened by 6 bases and J by 10 bases, with 12 bases between the two germline ends. CDR3 sequence reads: CASREGGPAFF. The CDR3 DNA sequence: TGTGCCAGCAGGGAAGGGGGGCCAGCTTTCTTT.

The table lists this clonotype with many counts. CDR3 in amino acids: CSAPGRYNSPLHF. Here the CDR3 DNA reads TGCAGTGCCCCCGGCCGCTATAATTCACCCCTCCACTTT. The V and J genes are TRBV20-1 and TRBJ1-6; D remains unclear. V dropped 6 bases and J dropped 3 bases, with 9 bases sitting between them. This CDR3 spans 13 amino acids. Germline V gene data show CDR1 as DFQATT and CDR2 as SNEGSKA (reference sequence).

This clonotype has just a few counts. The V and J genes are TRBV14 and TRBJ2-3; TRBD2 agrees at 7 bases. The CDR3 is 18 residues long. Looked up from germline, CDR1 is SGHDN and CDR2 is FVKESK. Trimming at V came to 0 bases and at J to 0 bases, leaving 9 bases not matched to a gene. The CDR3 bases are TGTGCCAGCAGCCAAGATCCGACCCTAGCGGCTAGCACAGATACGCAGTATTTT. The encoded protein is CASSQDPTLAASTDTQYF.

This clonotype was found a few times. CDR3 sequence: CASNLVGGGYTF. As DNA, the CDR3 is TGTGCCAGCAACCTGGTTGGGGGGGGCTACACCTTC. This chain uses TRBV28 with TRBJ1-2; a possible D gene is TRBD1 (5 bases). V was trimmed by 7 bases and J by 8 bases, leaving 14 bases between them. This CDR3 contains 12 residues. The germline V gene has CDR1 MDHEN and CDR2 SYDVKM.

This clonotype has a count of ten or more. The chain links TRBV20-1 to TRBJ2-7; D gene ambiguous. Germline CDR1 DFQATT, CDR2 SNEGSKA (reference sequence). V was cut by 3 bases and J by 2 bases, with 8 bases left in between. This CDR3 contains 12 residues. The CDR3 reads CSASLVTYEQYV. The CDR3 DNA reads TGCAGTGCTAGTCTAGTCACCTACGAGCAGTACGTC.

This clonotype was recorded many times. The chain joins TRBV6-2 or TRBV6-3 to TRBJ1-1, with D uncertain. V was cut by 9 bases and J by 0 bases, with 11 bases left in between. The germline CDR1 and CDR2 sequences are MNHEY and SVGEGT. The CDR3 has 13 amino acids. The CDR3: CASTRGLNTEAFF. CDR3 bases: TGTGCCAGTACTCGGGGTTTGAACACTGAAGCTTTCTTT.

There are many counts of this clonotype. The V call is TRBV7-9, the J call TRBJ2-7, with D tentatively TRBD1 (8 bases). V was trimmed by 5 bases and J by 2 bases, leaving 19 bases between them. This CDR3 has 16 amino acids. Germline-derived CDR1 and CDR2 are SEHNR and FQNEAQ (reference sequence). CDR3 in DNA: TGTGCCAGCAGCCCCCGGACAGGGAGGGGGACCTACGAGCAGTACTTC. Residues: CASSPRTGRGTYEQYF.

This clonotype came up a few times. The chain couples TRBV4-1 to TRBJ1-3; D is unresolved. V dropped 1 base and J dropped 6 bases, with 10 bases sitting between them. Germline V gene data show CDR1 as MGHRA and CDR2 as YSYEKL. The CDR3 sequence is 14 residues long. The chain's CDR3 is CASSQVLLENTIYF. The CDR3 DNA reads as TGCGCCAGCAGCCAAGTTCTTTTAGAAAACACCATATATTTT.

In this sample, this clonotype turned up many times. The chain couples TRBV9 to TRBJ1-1; D remains ambiguous. This CDR3 contains 13 residues. In germline, CDR1 is SGDLS, CDR2 YYNGEE. Between the trimmed V and J ends, which lost 0 bases and 4 bases, there was a span of 7 bases. Here the CDR3 DNA reads TGTGCCAGCAGCGTAGAGAGTACCACTGAAGCTTTCTTT. It yields the protein CASSVESTTEAFF. Full variable domain (outside the CDR3, taken from reference TRBV9 and TRBJ1-1): DSGVTQTPKHLITATGQRVTLRCSPRSGDLSVYWYQQSLDQGLQFLIQYYNGEERAKGNILERFSAQQFPDLHSELNLSSLELGDSALYFCASSVESTTEAFFGQGTRLTVV.